This TCR beta chain emerged from a study of cytomegalovirus exposure and HLA in healthy donors. The PCR made use of 60 Vbeta and 13 Jbeta primers. The repertoire was sequenced with immunoSEQ multiplex PCR; TCRdb's copy has only in-frame clones and lacks some. This table has around 210,000 clones, 70% to 80% appearing once. The V gene's germline CDR1 is LNHDA and CDR2 SQIVND (reference sequence). The CDR3 consists of 15 residues. The trim removed 5 bases at V and 7 bases at J, leaving 8 bases unmatched. The chain carries TRBV19 and TRBJ1-5; 10 positions match TRBD1. This sequence was found in a woman in her twenties or thirties in good health and CMV-seronegative. The sequenced sample was PBMCs. The CDR3: CASSGGTGEGQPQHF. The CDR3, as DNA: TGTGCCAGTAGTGGTGGGACAGGGGAAGGGCAGCCCCAGCATTTT.